The source of this TCR beta chain is a study of post-analysis software for immune sequencing data. Findings and limits, study-wide: Those with multiple sclerosis, the patient group, showed significantly lower normalized Chao1 diversity than controls. Compared with controls, patients had more of five TRBV segments, including TRBV5-6, TRBV5-1 and TRBV20-1.

This clonotype was observed a few times. Its specificity is not known. Unique molecular identifiers were present in the TCR beta cDNA libraries. Each CDR3 protein gets one entry after TCRdb re-called the PCR reads with MiXCR. The profile shows roughly 620,000 distinct CDR3 sequences, 44% of them singletons. J lost 4 bases, V lost 0 bases, and 7 bases had no gene match. Germline values: CDR1 LGHNA, CDR2 YNFKEQ. CDR3 size: 16 residues. This TCR was sampled from a girl under 18 with multiple sclerosis. The chain recombines TRBV4-2 with TRBJ2-5, with 8 bases fitting TRBD2. Input material: blood. The CDR3 DNA reads as TGTGCCAGCAGCCAAGATGGCGGGAGGCAGGTAGAGACCCAGTACTTC. Translation gives CASSQDGGRQVETQYF.